The 9 T cell receptor beta chains below were found in one sample sequenced in a study of radiation and T cells in renal cell carcinoma (dated by TCRdb to 2019 to 2021). The time point tag for this specimen amounts to: blood 4 weeks post-SBRT, at nephrectomy. The treatment or condition label here, explained by the study, means: 15 Gy SBRT to primary tumor, nephrectomy 4 weeks later. The library was made by the immunoSEQ multiplex PCR assay. What TCRdb holds here is the immuneACCESS table cut down to in-frame rearrangements. Part of the clones is not present; checked against another copy, under half of the missing clones reflect an unresolved V gene, and the others are unexplained. This sample has 60,000 to 95,000 clones in its table, and 70% to 90% of those were observed once. The ten largest make up about 2.5% of the sample. The specimen was blood, collected from a patient whose treatment included radiotherapy and nephrectomy. Receptor source: a woman aged 55-70 years with renal cell carcinoma.

The J gene is TRBJ2-2, the V gene TRBV19; tentatively, D is TRBD2 (7 bases). Trimming shortened V by 5 bases and J by 4 bases, and 14 bases separated the two germline ends. The CDR3 is 15 amino acids. Germline-derived CDR1 and CDR2 are LNHDA and SQIVND (reference sequence). The CDR3 DNA follows: TGTGCCAGTAGTCCCGGGGGGCCGCTCACCGGGGAGCTGTTTTTT. It yields the protein CASSPGGPLTGELFF.

This chain connects TRBV18 to TRBJ2-5; D ambiguous. V was cut by 2 bases and J by 3 bases, with 13 bases left in between. This CDR3 spans 15 amino acids. The germline V gene encodes CDR1 KGHSH and CDR2 LQKENI. CDR3 DNA sequence: TGTGCCAGCTCACCAAGTAGAAACCAAGAAGAGACCCAGTACTTC. It yields the protein CASSPSRNQEETQYF.

The V gene is TRBV5-6, the J gene TRBJ2-2; D is perhaps TRBD1 (5 bases). Between the trimmed V and J ends, which lost 1 base and 0 bases, there was a span of 10 bases. The length of the CDR3 is 16 residues. Per germline, CDR1 SGHDT and CDR2 YYEEEE. In DNA form, the CDR3 reads TGTGCCAGCAGCTTGAAGGGGCTCGCGAACACCGGGGAGCTGTTTTTT. It codes for CASSLKGLANTGELFF.

This clone was recorded a few times. The sample carries other DNA sequences with the same CDR3. V and J are TRBV19 and TRBJ2-1; D might be TRBD1 or TRBD2, each matching 5 bases. The germline gives CDR1 LNHDA, CDR2 SQIVND (reference sequence). The V end lost 1 base, the J end lost 0 bases, and 7 bases lay between the germline ends. This CDR3 contains 15 residues. CDR3 in amino acids: CASSIAGSSYNEQFF. As DNA, the CDR3 is TGTGCCAGTAGTATAGCAGGGAGCTCCTACAATGAGCAGTTCTTC. The full variable domain, with the rest looked up from reference TRBV19 and TRBJ2-1, is DGGITQSPKYLFRKEGQNVTLSCEQNLNHDAMYWYRQDPGQGLRLIYYSQIVNDFQKGDIAEGYSVSREKKESFPLTVTSAQKNPTAFYLCASSIAGSSYNEQFFGPGTRLTVL.

J is TRBJ1-1 and V is TRBV10-3; tentatively, D is TRBD1 (5 bases). CDR1 and CDR2 from the germline V gene are ENHRY and SYGVKD. With 0 bases removed from V and 4 bases from J, the gap between germline ends came to 15 bases. CDR3 size: 16 residues. The CDR3 sequence is CAISESSAGRGTEAFF. In DNA, the CDR3 is TGTGCCATCAGTGAGTCGTCTGCAGGGCGAGGCACTGAAGCTTTCTTT.

This clone was counted a few times. This chain joins TRBV6-4 and TRBJ1-6, with TRBD1 identical over 8 bases. The V and J ends lost 7 bases and 3 bases, in that order; junction bases with no gene match: 5. The CDR3 runs 15 residues. The germline gives CDR1 MRHNA, CDR2 SNTAGT. The CDR3 nucleotides are TGTGCCAGCAAGCCCGGACAGGGCTATAATTCACCCCTCCACTTT. The encoded protein is CASKPGQGYNSPLHF.

V usage is TRBV5-1 and J usage is TRBJ2-3; 13 positions match TRBD2. The CDR3 extends over 15 amino acids. The ends lost 6 bases at V and 6 bases at J; junction bases unmatched: 7. Germline CDR1 SGHRS, CDR2 YFSETQ. CDR3 bases: TGCGCCAGCACCTTAGGACTAGCGGGGGACGATACGCAGTATTTT. It translates to CASTLGLAGDDTQYF.

This chain links TRBV5-1 with TRBJ1-3; D is possibly TRBD1 (5 bases). Germline CDR1 reads SGHRS; CDR2 reads YFSETQ. The CDR3 is made up of 18 amino acids. V was clipped by 0 bases and J by 0 bases, with 16 bases between them. This CDR3 is CASSLAPVSGLSGNTIYF. CDR3 coding DNA: TGCGCCAGCAGCTTGGCCCCGGTCTCGGGACTCTCTGGAAACACCATATATTTT.

The chain combines TRBV29-1 with TRBJ1-2, with a possible D match to TRBD1 (6 bases). V lost 0 bases to trimming and J lost 7 bases, with 12 bases between them. The CDR3 has 13 residues. Looked up from germline, CDR1 is SQVTM and CDR2 is ANQGSEA. CDR3 in amino acids: CSVEEPRGSGYTF. Here the CDR3 DNA reads TGCAGCGTTGAAGAGCCCAGGGGATCTGGCTACACCTTC.